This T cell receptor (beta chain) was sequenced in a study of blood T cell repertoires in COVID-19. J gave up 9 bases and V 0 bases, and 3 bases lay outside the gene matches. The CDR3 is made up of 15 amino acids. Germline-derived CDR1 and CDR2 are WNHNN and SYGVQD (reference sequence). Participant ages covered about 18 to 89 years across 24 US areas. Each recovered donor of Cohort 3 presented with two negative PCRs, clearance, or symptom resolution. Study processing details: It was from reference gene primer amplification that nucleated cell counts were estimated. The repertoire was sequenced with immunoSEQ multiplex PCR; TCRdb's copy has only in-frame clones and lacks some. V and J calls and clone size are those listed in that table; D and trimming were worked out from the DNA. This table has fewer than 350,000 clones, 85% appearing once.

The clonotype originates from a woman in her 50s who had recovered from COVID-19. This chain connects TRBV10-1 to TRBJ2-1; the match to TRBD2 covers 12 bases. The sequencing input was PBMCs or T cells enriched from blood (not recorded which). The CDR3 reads CASSESETSGGEQFF. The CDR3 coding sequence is TGCGCCAGCAGTGAGTCAGAGACTAGCGGGGGTGAGCAGTTCTTC.